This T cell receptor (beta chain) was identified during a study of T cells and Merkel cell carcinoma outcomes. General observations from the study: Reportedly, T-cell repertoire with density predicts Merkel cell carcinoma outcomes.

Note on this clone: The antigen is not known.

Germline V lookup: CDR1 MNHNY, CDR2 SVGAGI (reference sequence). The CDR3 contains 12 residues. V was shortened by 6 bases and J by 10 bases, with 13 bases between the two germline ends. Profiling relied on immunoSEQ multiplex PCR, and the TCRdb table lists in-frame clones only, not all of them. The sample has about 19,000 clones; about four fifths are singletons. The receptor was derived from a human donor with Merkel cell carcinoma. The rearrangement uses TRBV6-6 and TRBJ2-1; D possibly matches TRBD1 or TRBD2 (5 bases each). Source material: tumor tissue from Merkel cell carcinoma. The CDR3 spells CASSPSGAEQFF. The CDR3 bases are TGTGCCAGCAGCCCCTCCGGGGCAGAGCAGTTCTTC.